This T cell receptor (beta chain) was observed in a study of T-cell reconstitution after alpha-beta-depleted transplantation in children. Unique molecular identifiers featured in how the TCRbeta library was prepared. TCRdb passed the PCR reads through MiXCR, listing each CDR3 protein once. The sample shows about 200,000 distinct CDR3 sequences, about 6.6% of them seen only once. This clonotype was counted ten times or more. Its antigen is as yet unknown. The junction had 7 bases not matched to a gene; V was cut back by 1 base and J by 5 bases. This CDR3 is 15 amino acids long. Germline CDR1 and CDR2: KGHSH and LQKENI. Whole-study findings and limits: Newly produced T cells mostly accounted for T-cell counts and diversity one year post-transplant. Some patients' high day-60 TCRbeta diversity was attributed to recipient cells surviving conditioning. Where alpha-beta T cells came from about two months after transplant was reportedly several hundred expanded graft clones.

The starting material was PBMCs, obtained before TCRalphabeta/CD19-depleted stem cell transplant. This TCR derives from a boy between 2 and 10 years old with acute lymphoblastic leukemia, due to receive a stem cell transplant. The chain combines TRBV18 with TRBJ2-5, with 7 bases lining up with TRBD2. CDR3 amino acids: CASSPRVAGEETQYF. In nucleotides, the CDR3 is TGTGCCAGCTCACCACGAGTCGCGGGGGAGGAGACCCAGTACTTC.